The 13 T cell receptor beta chains reported below all come from one sample, sequenced in a study of beta chain features in type 1 diabetes. The study reverse transcribed the entire isolated RNA, so it sequenced expressed TCRB transcripts. TCRdb keeps only in-frame clones here, not all; method: immunoSEQ multiplex PCR. This table has hundreds of thousands of clones, 10% to 15% appearing once. Sample: naive CD4+ T cells from blood. The receptor set was obtained from a man younger than 30 in good health.

This clone was seen more than once but under ten times. J is TRBJ1-2 and V is TRBV6-1; maybe TRBD1 (6 bases). The CDR3 consists of 14 residues. Trimming stripped 4 bases from V and 3 bases from J, with 12 bases between. The germline V gene has CDR1 MNHNS and CDR2 SASEGT. This CDR3 reads CASSVSGGDYGYTF. Written as DNA, the CDR3 is TGTGCCAGCAGTGTATCGGGGGGCGACTATGGCTACACCTTC.

This sequence joins TRBV27 and TRBJ2-7; tentative D call: TRBD2 (6 bases). Germline-derived CDR1 and CDR2 are MNHEY and SMNVEV (reference sequence). Trimming removed 3 bases from V and 2 bases from J, with 14 bases in between. CDR3 size: 15 residues. This chain's CDR3 is CASSFTGRFPYEQYF. The CDR3 nucleotides read TGTGCCAGCAGTTTTACGGGGAGGTTTCCCTACGAGCAGTACTTC.

This chain connects TRBV11-2 to TRBJ1-3, with D possibly matching TRBD1 (5 bases). Trimming took off 2 bases at V and 0 bases at J, with 11 bases between the two ends. Germline V gives CDR1 SGHAT, CDR2 FQNNGV. This CDR3 has 16 residues. In DNA form, the CDR3 reads TGTGCCAGCAGCTTATATACAGGCCCCTCTGGAAACACCATATATTTT. Its protein is CASSLYTGPSGNTIYF. The variable domain in full, with the rest retrieved from reference TRBV11-2 and TRBJ1-3, is EAGVAQSPRYKIIEKRQSVAFWCNPISGHATLYWYQQILGQGPKLLIQFQNNGVVDDSQLPKDRFSAERLKGVDSTLKIQPAKLEDSAVYLCASSLYTGPSGNTIYFGEGSWLTVV.

The J gene is TRBJ1-4, the V gene TRBV7-9; 9 nucleotides match TRBD1. Trimming took 4 bases from V and 0 from J; bases not matched to a gene: 9. The CDR3 is made up of 18 amino acids. Germline-derived CDR1 and CDR2 are SEHNR and FQNEAQ (reference sequence). CDR3 DNA: TGTGCCAGCAGCTCGAACCGGGACAGGGAAACAACTAATGAAAAACTGTTTTTT. Residues: CASSSNRDRETTNEKLFF.

This clone has just a few counts. The chain employs TRBV6-5 and TRBJ1-6, with TRBD1 identical over 9 bases. Per germline, CDR1 MNHEY and CDR2 SVGAGI. CDR3 size: 14 residues. With 0 bases clipped from V and 13 bases from J, the junction kept 4 bases outside the gene matches. The CDR3 loop is CASSYSTGGYPLHF. CDR3 bases: TGTGCCAGCAGTTACTCGACAGGGGGGTACCCCCTCCACTTT.

This clone was detected only a few times. This chain links TRBV10-3 with TRBJ2-3; 10 bases align to TRBD1. After removal of 6 bases from V and 3 bases from J, the junction contained 6 bases not matched to a gene. This CDR3 contains 15 residues. Germline CDR1 is ENHRY and CDR2 is SYGVKD. The chain's CDR3 is CAIRKGQGITDTQYF. The CDR3 DNA follows: TGTGCCATCAGAAAGGGACAGGGGATAACAGATACGCAGTATTTT.

The V and J genes are TRBV29-1 and TRBJ1-2, with D possibly being TRBD1 (5 bases). The germline V gene has CDR1 SQVTM and CDR2 ANQGSEA. The CDR3 is 13 residues long. V was trimmed by 6 bases and J by 7 bases, leaving 18 bases between them. CDR3 residues: CSVETTRGGGYTF. CDR3 DNA: TGCAGCGTAGAAACAACACGGGGGGGTGGCTACACCTTC.

This clone showed up just a few times. The V and J genes are TRBV5-1 and TRBJ1-5; a weak D match, TRBD1 (5 bases). Trimming pared 2 bases from V and 8 bases from J, leaving 11 bases between. Germline CDR1 reads SGHRS; CDR2 reads YFSETQ. The CDR3 sequence is 13 residues long. CDR3 DNA sequence: TGCGCCAGCAGCTTCGGGGGAATTGAGCCCCAGCATTTT. Protein: CASSFGGIEPQHF.

This clone has more than one count but fewer than ten. The chain carries TRBV5-1 and TRBJ2-5; D unclear. Trimming took 0 bases from V and 1 from J, leaving 7 bases between them. Germline V gene lookup returns CDR1 SGHRS and CDR2 YFSETQ. The CDR3 runs to 14 residues. The CDR3 DNA sequence: TGCGCCAGCAGCTTGGACAGCTCCCAAGAGACCCAGTACTTC. Protein sequence: CASSLDSSQETQYF.

Worth noting for this clone: At the DNA level, this CDR3 is encoded by other sequences in the same sample as well. The rearrangement links TRBV7-9 to TRBJ2-7; TRBD2 matches at 9 bases. The CDR3 spans 15 residues. Trimming took 5 bases from V and 4 from J; bases not matched to a gene: 9. Looked up from germline, CDR1 is SEHNR and CDR2 is FQNEAQ (reference sequence). The CDR3 loop reads CASSLGTSSTYEQYF. CDR3 in DNA: TGTGCCAGCAGCCTCGGGACTAGCTCTACTTACGAGCAGTACTTC.

This clone was picked up many times. V and J are TRBV7-9 and TRBJ1-6; 8 nucleotides line up with TRBD1. Looked up from germline, CDR1 is SEHNR and CDR2 is FQNEAQ (reference sequence). This CDR3 comprises 14 residues. The V segment lost 8 bases and the J segment 7 bases; nucleotides outside the gene matches: 7. CDR3 DNA sequence: TGTGCCAGCGACCGGGACAGGTCAAATTCACCCCTCCACTTT. Translated: CASDRDRSNSPLHF.

There are a few counts of this clone. This chain joins TRBV5-1 and TRBJ2-3; no clear D. The CDR3 length is 14 residues. V lost 4 bases and J 1 base, leaving 10 bases between the germline ends. The germline CDR1 and CDR2 sequences are SGHRS and YFSETQ. The chain's CDR3 is CASSINRGTDTQYF. CDR3 coding DNA: TGCGCCAGCAGCATAAACCGGGGCACAGATACGCAGTATTTT. Filled out from reference TRBV5-1 and TRBJ2-3, the complete variable domain reads KAGVTQTPRYLIKTRGQQVTLSCSPISGHRSVSWYQQTPGQGLQFLFEYFSETQRNKGNFPGRFSGRQFSNSRSEMNVSTLELGDSALYLCASSINRGTDTQYFGPGTRLTVL.

There are a few counts of this clone. Relative to the germline gene, one junction end is altered; a read error may explain this. The chain combines TRBV28 with TRBJ1-2, with a tentative D call TRBD1 (6 bases). Germline V gives CDR1 MDHEN, CDR2 SYDVKM. CDR3 size: 11 residues. The CDR3 sequence: CVAQGNPGYTF. As DNA, the CDR3 is TGCGTCGCGCAGGGGAATCCTGGCTACACCTTC.